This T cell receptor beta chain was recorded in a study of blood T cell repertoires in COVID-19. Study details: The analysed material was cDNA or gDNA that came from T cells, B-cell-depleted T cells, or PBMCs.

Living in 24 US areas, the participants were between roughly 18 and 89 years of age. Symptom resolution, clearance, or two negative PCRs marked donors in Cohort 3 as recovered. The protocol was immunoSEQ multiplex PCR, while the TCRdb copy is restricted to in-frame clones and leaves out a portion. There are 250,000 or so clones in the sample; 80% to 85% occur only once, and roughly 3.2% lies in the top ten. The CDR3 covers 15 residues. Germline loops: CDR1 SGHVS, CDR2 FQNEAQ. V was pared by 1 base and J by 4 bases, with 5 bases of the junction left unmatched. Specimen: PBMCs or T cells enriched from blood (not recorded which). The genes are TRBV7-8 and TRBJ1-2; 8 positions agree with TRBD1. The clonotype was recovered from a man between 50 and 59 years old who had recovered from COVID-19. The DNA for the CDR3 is TGTGCCAGCAGCTTAGTGGAGGACAGGGCCTATGGCTACACCTTC. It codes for CASSLVEDRAYGYTF.